This entry lists 21 T cell receptor beta chains sequenced from one sample in a study of long-term antiretroviral therapy in people with HIV. A v3.0 immunoSEQ assay was performed at survey level. The method was immunoSEQ multiplex PCR; TCRdb's version includes in-frame clones alone and lacks a portion of them. The sample lists approximately 32,000 clones, around four fifths occurring once. The sample in question was unsorted PBMCs, obtained 0.4 years before starting antiretroviral therapy. The receptors come from a man aged 18 to 30 with HIV.

This chain uses TRBV27 with TRBJ2-1, with D hard to call. The CDR3 sequence is 15 residues long. Per the germline V gene, CDR1 is MNHEY and CDR2 is SMNVEV (reference sequence). The germline V and J ends were trimmed by 7 bases and 0 bases, with 13 bases remaining between them. CDR3 coding DNA: TGTGCCAGCACCGTGAGCGATTCCTCCTACAATGAGCAGTTCTTC. This translates into CASTVSDSSYNEQFF.

V is TRBV15 and J is TRBJ2-7; 10 bases align to TRBD2. The V segment lost 1 base and the J segment 7 bases; nucleotides outside the gene matches: 7. CDR1 is LNHNV and CDR2 is YYDKDF in the germline V gene (reference sequence). CDR3 length: 15 amino acids. The CDR3 coding sequence is TGTGCCACCAGCAGAGCTACTAGCGGGGAGGGGGAGCAGTACTTC. It yields the protein CATSRATSGEGEQYF.

This clone was seen a handful of times. The V gene is TRBV18, the J gene TRBJ2-2; TRBD1 matches at 8 bases. Germline loops: CDR1 KGHSH, CDR2 LQKENI. With V trimmed by 6 bases and J by 1 base, 7 bases remained unmatched. The CDR3 length is 16 residues. CDR3 amino acids: CASSKDRAGNTGELFF. Written as DNA, the CDR3 is TGTGCCAGCTCGAAGGACAGGGCGGGGAACACCGGGGAGCTGTTTTTT.

The CDR3 spells CASSFGTGGGELFF. As DNA, the CDR3 is TGTGCCAGCAGCTTCGGGACAGGGGGCGGGGAGCTGTTTTTT. The gene calls are TRBV7-2 and TRBJ2-2; 11 nucleotides agree with TRBD1. The V segment lost 3 bases and the J segment 7 bases; nucleotides outside the gene matches: 1. The CDR3 spans 14 residues. Germline V gives CDR1 SGHTA, CDR2 FQGNSA.

This clone has just a few counts. The chain couples TRBV19 to TRBJ2-1; D gene uncertain. Trimming removed 2 bases from V and 9 bases from J, with 8 bases in between. The germline V gene has CDR1 LNHDA and CDR2 SQIVND (reference sequence). The CDR3 covers 12 residues. CDR3 nucleotide sequence: TGTGCCAGTAGTATATGGTCTGGTGAGCAGTTCTTC. Amino acids: CASSIWSGEQFF.

The J gene is TRBJ2-7, the V gene TRBV5-8, with 9 bases matching TRBD2. J lost 9 bases, V lost 1 base, and 20 bases had no gene match. The CDR3 has 18 residues. The germline V gene encodes CDR1 SGHTS and CDR2 YDEGEE. The CDR3: CASSLSQGSPAGGYPQYF. The DNA of the CDR3 is TGTGCCAGCAGCTTGAGTCAGGGCAGTCCGGCGGGAGGGTACCCGCAGTACTTC.

CDR3 DNA sequence: TGTGCCAGCAGGGGACAAGGCCCCTCGGTTGGCTACACCTTC. Translating gives CASRGQGPSVGYTF. The V gene is TRBV9, the J gene TRBJ1-2, with a weak D call TRBD1 (6 bases). V gave up 5 bases and J gave up 7 bases, with 18 bases separating them. The V gene's germline CDR1 is SGDLS and CDR2 YYNGEE. The CDR3 runs 14 residues.

CDR3 protein: CASSDLSYEQYF. The CDR3 DNA reads TGCGCCAGCAGTGATCTGTCCTACGAGCAGTACTTC. The chain couples TRBV10-1 to TRBJ2-7; unclear D gene. Per the germline V gene, CDR1 is WNHNN and CDR2 is SYGVQD (reference sequence). This CDR3 has 12 amino acids. The V gene lost 3 bases and the J gene lost 1 base, with 4 bases spanning the gap.

The genes are TRBV2 and TRBJ1-1; TRBD1 is a possible D gene (6 bases). Trimming stripped 7 bases from V and 0 bases from J, with 12 bases between. The CDR3 length is 14 residues. Germline V lookup: CDR1 SNHLY, CDR2 FYNNEI. The CDR3 spells CASKSTGMNTEAFF. CDR3 bases: TGTGCCAGCAAATCGACAGGAATGAACACTGAAGCTTTCTTT.

The table lists this clone with a count of one. The chain carries TRBV2 and TRBJ2-5; D remains ambiguous. The length of the CDR3 is 10 residues. Germline V lookup: CDR1 SNHLY, CDR2 FYNNEI. V was trimmed by 10 bases and J by 0 bases, leaving 3 bases between them. CDR3 DNA: TGTGCCACCTACCAAGAGACCCAGTACTTC. It codes for CATYQETQYF.

The V and J genes are TRBV7-3 and TRBJ2-2, with 12 bases identical to TRBD2. This CDR3 has 15 amino acids. The germline V gene encodes CDR1 SGHTA and CDR2 FQGTGA. The V segment lost 5 bases and the J segment 5 bases; nucleotides outside the gene matches: 3. This chain's CDR3 is CASSATSGGTGELFF. The CDR3 DNA reads as TGTGCCAGCAGCGCCACTAGCGGGGGGACCGGGGAGCTGTTTTTT. The full variable domain, completed using reference TRBV7-3 and TRBJ2-2, is GAGVSQTPSNKVTEKGKYVELRCDPISGHTALYWYRQSLGQGPEFLIYFQGTGAADDSGLPNDRFFAVRPEGSVSTLKIQRTERGDSAVYLCASSATSGGTGELFFGEGSRLTVL.

The chain has TRBV4-1 and TRBJ1-3; D gene ambiguous. Germline CDR1 is MGHRA and CDR2 is YSYEKL. V lost 0 bases to trimming and J lost 5 bases, with 11 bases between them. CDR3 length: 15 amino acids. CDR3 sequence: CASSQESISRNTIYF. The CDR3 coding sequence is TGCGCCAGCAGCCAAGAAAGCATCAGCAGAAACACCATATATTTT.

V is TRBV5-5 and J is TRBJ2-3, with TRBD2 matching over 10 bases. The germline CDR1 and CDR2 sequences are SGHKS and YYEKEE (reference sequence). This CDR3 contains 16 residues. Trimming cost V 1 base and J 4 bases; bases outside gene matches: 6. The CDR3 protein is CASSLRRSGRADTQYF. The CDR3 coding sequence is TGTGCCAGCAGCTTGAGGAGGAGCGGGAGGGCAGATACGCAGTATTTT. The full variable domain, completed using reference TRBV5-5 and TRBJ2-3, is DAGVTQSPTHLIKTRGQQVTLRCSPISGHKSVSWYQQVLGQGPQFIFQYYEKEERGRGNFPDRFSARQFPNYSSELNVNALLLGDSALYLCASSLRRSGRADTQYFGPGTRLTVL.

The chain is built from TRBV10-2 and TRBJ2-7, with unresolved D. Germline CDR1 reads WSHSY; CDR2 reads SAAADI. V was clipped by 1 base and J by 6 bases, with 7 bases between them. The CDR3 has 12 residues. For the CDR3, the DNA is TGCGCCAGCAGTGAGTTTAAGGGCGAGCAGTACTTC. Translation: CASSEFKGEQYF.

The gene calls are TRBV4-2 and TRBJ2-5, with a possible D match to TRBD2 (6 bases). This CDR3 is built from 14 residues. Germline V gene sequence: CDR1 LGHNA, CDR2 YNFKEQ. The germline V and J ends were trimmed by 6 bases and 5 bases, with 16 bases remaining between them. CDR3 residues: CASRSPGVGETQYF. CDR3 nucleotide sequence: TGTGCCAGCAGGTCCCCGGGGGTTGGGGAGACCCAGTACTTC.

The chain is built from TRBV11-2 and TRBJ2-1; TRBD2 agrees at 13 bases. The germline V gene has CDR1 SGHAT and CDR2 FQNNGV. This CDR3 spans 18 amino acids. Losses at the gene ends were 5 bases for V and 8 bases for J; bases not matched to a gene: 15. The CDR3 reads CASSPSGTSGMWHDEQFF. The CDR3 DNA reads TGTGCCAGCAGCCCGTCCGGGACTAGCGGGATGTGGCACGATGAGCAGTTCTTC.

This clone was found once. The gene calls are TRBV7-2 and TRBJ2-1; 7 bases are a match to TRBD2. Germline V CDR1 and CDR2: SGHTA, FQGNSA. Trimming took 5 bases from V and 2 from J; bases not matched to a gene: 12. The CDR3 sequence is 17 residues long. The CDR3 sequence: CASSKPQGGPAYNEQFF. In DNA form, the CDR3 reads TGTGCCAGCAGCAAACCCCAGGGAGGGCCAGCCTACAATGAGCAGTTCTTC. The complete variable domain, with remaining parts taken from reference TRBV7-2 and TRBJ2-1, reads GAGVSQSPSNKVTEKGKDVELRCDPISGHTALYWYRQSLGQGLEFLIYFQGNSAPDKSGLPSDRFSAERTGGSVSTLTIQRTQQEDSAVYLCASSKPQGGPAYNEQFFGPGTRLTVL.

This chain uses TRBV15 with TRBJ1-1; perhaps TRBD1 as D (6 bases). The CDR3 covers 12 residues. Germline CDR1 and CDR2: LNHNV and YYDKDF (reference sequence). Trimming stripped 7 bases from V and 5 bases from J, with 11 bases between. The CDR3 reads CATKRGRTEAFF. In DNA form, the CDR3 reads TGTGCCACCAAAAGGGGGAGGACTGAAGCTTTCTTT.

The V and J genes are TRBV7-8 and TRBJ2-7; 8 bases line up with TRBD2. V lost 5 bases to trimming and J lost 2 bases; unmatched junction nucleotides: 5. Looked up from germline, CDR1 is SGHVS and CDR2 is FQNEAQ. This CDR3 is built from 14 residues. This chain's CDR3 is CASSLSGKTYEQYF. CDR3 DNA sequence: TGTGCCAGCAGCCTTAGCGGGAAAACCTACGAGCAGTACTTC.

This chain uses TRBV12-5 with TRBJ2-7; the match to TRBD1 covers 8 bases. This CDR3 is built from 14 residues. V lost 5 bases, J lost 5 bases, and 8 bases stayed unmatched. Germline CDR1 and CDR2: LGHNT and FRNRAP. The CDR3 DNA is TGTGCTAGTGGTCCTGGGACAGGATGGGACGAGCAGTACTTC. Amino acid sequence: CASGPGTGWDEQYF. The whole variable domain, remainder taken from reference TRBV12-5 and TRBJ2-7, is DARVTQTPRHKVTEMGQEVTMRCQPILGHNTVFWYRQTMMQGLELLAYFRNRAPLDDSGMPKDRFSAEMPDATLATLKIQPSEPRDSAVYFCASGPGTGWDEQYFGPGTRLTVT.

The chain links TRBV29-1 to TRBJ1-1; a weak D match, TRBD1 (6 bases). The germline V gene has CDR1 SQVTM and CDR2 ANQGSEA. The CDR3 spans 13 residues. Trimming cost V 7 bases and J 1 base, with 13 bases left between them. The CDR3 bases are TGCAGCGGTGGGGGGGCGTCGAACACTGAAGCTTTCTTT. Translated: CSGGGASNTEAFF.